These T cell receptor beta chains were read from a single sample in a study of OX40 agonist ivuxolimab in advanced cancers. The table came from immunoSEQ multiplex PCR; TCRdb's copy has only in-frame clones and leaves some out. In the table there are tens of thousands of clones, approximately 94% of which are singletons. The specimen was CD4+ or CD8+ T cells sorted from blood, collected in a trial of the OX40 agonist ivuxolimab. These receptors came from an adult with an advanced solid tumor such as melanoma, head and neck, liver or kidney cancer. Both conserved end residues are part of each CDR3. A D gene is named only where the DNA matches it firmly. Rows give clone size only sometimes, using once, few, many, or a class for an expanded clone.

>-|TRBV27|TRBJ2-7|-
CASSPRGLEYEQYF
TGTGCCAGCAGCCCCCGGGGGCTAGAATACGAGCAGTACTTC
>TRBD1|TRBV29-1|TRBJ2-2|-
CSAGQGTLTGELFF
TGCAGCGCCGGACAGGGGACCCTCACCGGGGAGCTGTTTTTT
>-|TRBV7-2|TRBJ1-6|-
CASSLIGGANSPLHF
TGTGCCAGCAGCTTAATCGGCGGGGCAAATTCACCCCTCCACTTT
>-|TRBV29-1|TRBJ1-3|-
CSVEDHQAAGNTIYF
TGCAGCGTTGAAGATCATCAGGCGGCTGGAAACACCATATATTTT
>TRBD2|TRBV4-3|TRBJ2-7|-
CASSQSPSGSVSYEQYF
TGCGCCAGCAGCCAAAGCCCTAGCGGGAGTGTATCCTACGAGCAGTACTTC
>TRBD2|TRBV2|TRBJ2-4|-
CASSGGTSGELAKNIQYF
TGTGCCAGCAGTGGGGGGACTAGCGGGGAGTTAGCCAAAAACATTCAGTACTTC
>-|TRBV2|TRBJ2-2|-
CASSEGELFF
TGTGCCAGCAGTGAAGGCGAGCTGTTTTTT
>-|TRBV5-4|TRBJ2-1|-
CASSLAGFYNEQFF
TGTGCCAGCAGCTTGGCGGGATTCTACAATGAGCAGTTCTTC
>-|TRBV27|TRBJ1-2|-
CASSLSGRLLDGYTF
TGTGCCAGCAGTTTATCCGGGAGACTACTCGATGGCTACACCTTC
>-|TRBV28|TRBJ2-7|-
CASSRQQELLQQYF
TGTGCCAGCAGTCGGCAACAGGAACTCCTGCAGCAGTACTTC
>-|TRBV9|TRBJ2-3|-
CASSVALGLRVGYSDTQYF
TGTGCCAGCAGCGTAGCTCTAGGACTCCGGGTTGGATACTCAGATACGCAGTATTTT
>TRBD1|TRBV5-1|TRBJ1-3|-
CASRSDRGPGNTIYF
TGCGCCAGCAGAAGTGACAGGGGGCCTGGAAACACCATATATTTT
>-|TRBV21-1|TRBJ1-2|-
CASGTFRYGYTF
TGTGCCAGCGGGACATTCCGGTATGGCTACACCTTC
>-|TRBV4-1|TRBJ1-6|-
CASSQDGGYSPLHF
TGCGCCAGCAGCCAAGATGGAGGTTATTCACCCCTCCACTTT
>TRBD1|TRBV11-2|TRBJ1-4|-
CASSLYPGQSDEKLFF
TGTGCCAGCAGCTTGTATCCGGGACAGTCGGATGAAAAACTGTTTTTT
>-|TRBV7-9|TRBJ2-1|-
CASSLASRGSHNEQFF
TGTGCCAGCAGCTTAGCGAGTCGTGGGAGTCACAATGAGCAGTTCTTC
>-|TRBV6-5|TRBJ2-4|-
CASRKQGSDKNIQYF
TGTGCCAGCAGAAAACAGGGATCTGACAAAAACATTCAGTACTTC
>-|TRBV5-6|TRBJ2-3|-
CASSLQSTDTQYF
TGTGCCAGCAGCTTGCAATCCACAGATACGCAGTATTTT
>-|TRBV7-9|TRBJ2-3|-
CASSLSDGTDTQYF
TGTGCCAGCAGCTTAAGCGATGGCACAGATACGCAGTATTTT
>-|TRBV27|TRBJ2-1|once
CASSSYSPPLSSYNEQFF
TGTGCCAGCAGTTCCTATTCTCCACCCTTAAGCTCCTACAATGAGCAGTTCTTC
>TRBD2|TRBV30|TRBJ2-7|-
CAWSGLAGVYEQYF
TGTGCCTGGAGTGGACTAGCGGGGGTCTACGAGCAGTACTTC
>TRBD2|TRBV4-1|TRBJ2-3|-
CASSHPPSGGPDTQYF
TGCGCCAGCAGCCACCCTCCTAGCGGCGGGCCAGATACGCAGTATTTT
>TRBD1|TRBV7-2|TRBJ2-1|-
CASSAGQDNEQFF
TGTGCCAGCAGCGCCGGACAGGACAATGAGCAGTTCTTC